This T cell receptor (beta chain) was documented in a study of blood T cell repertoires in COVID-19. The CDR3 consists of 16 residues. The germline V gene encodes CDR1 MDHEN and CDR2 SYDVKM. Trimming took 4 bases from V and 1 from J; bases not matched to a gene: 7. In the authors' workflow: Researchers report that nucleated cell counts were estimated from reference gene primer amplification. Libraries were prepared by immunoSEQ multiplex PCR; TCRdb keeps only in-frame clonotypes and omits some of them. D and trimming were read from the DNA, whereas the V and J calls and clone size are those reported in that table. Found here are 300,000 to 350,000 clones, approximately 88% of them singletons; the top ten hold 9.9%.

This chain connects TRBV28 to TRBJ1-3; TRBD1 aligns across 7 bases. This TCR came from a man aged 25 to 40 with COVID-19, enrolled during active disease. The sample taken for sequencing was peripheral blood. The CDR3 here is CASSSPGQWSGNTIYF. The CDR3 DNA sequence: TGTGCCAGCAGTTCTCCGGGACAGTGGTCTGGAAACACCATATATTTT.